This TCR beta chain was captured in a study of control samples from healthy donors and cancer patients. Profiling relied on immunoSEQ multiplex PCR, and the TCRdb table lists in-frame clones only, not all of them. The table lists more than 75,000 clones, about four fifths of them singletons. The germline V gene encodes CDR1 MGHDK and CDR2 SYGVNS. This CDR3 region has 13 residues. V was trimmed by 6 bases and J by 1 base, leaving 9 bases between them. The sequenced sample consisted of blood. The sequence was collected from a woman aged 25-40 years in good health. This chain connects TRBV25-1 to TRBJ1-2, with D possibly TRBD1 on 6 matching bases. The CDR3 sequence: CASSRTVNYGYTF. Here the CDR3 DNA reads TGTGCCAGCAGCCGGACAGTTAACTATGGCTACACCTTC.